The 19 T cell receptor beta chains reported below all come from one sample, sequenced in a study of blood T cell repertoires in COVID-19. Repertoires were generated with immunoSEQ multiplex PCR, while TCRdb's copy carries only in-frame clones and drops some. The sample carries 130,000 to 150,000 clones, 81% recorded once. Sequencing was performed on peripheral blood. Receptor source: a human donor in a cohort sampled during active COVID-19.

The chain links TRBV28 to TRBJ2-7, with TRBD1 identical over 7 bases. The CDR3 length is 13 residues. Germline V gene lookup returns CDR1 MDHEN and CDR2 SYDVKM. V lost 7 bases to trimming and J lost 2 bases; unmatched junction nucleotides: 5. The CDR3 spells CASTGDRAYEQYF. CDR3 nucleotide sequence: TGTGCCAGCACCGGCGACAGGGCCTACGAGCAGTACTTC.

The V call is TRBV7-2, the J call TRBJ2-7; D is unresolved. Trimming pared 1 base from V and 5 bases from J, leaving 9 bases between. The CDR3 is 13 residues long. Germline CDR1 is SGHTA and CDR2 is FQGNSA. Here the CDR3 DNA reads TGTGCCAGCAGCTTAGGGCAGGTCGACGAGCAGTACTTC. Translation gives CASSLGQVDEQYF.

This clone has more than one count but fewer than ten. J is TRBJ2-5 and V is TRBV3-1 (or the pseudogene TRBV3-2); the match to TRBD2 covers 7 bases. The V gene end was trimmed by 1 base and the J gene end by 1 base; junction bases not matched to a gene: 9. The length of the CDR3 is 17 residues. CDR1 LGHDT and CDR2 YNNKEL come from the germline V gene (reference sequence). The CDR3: CASSQALFGLGQETQYF. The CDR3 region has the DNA TGTGCCAGCAGCCAAGCCCTTTTCGGACTAGGCCAAGAGACCCAGTACTTC.

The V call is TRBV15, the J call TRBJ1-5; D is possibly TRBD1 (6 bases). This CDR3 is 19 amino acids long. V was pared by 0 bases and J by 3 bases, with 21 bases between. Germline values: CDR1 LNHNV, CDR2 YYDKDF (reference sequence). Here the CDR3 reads CATSRDPLTGSPFNQPQHF. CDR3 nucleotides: TGTGCCACCAGCAGAGATCCCCTAACAGGGTCCCCGTTCAATCAGCCCCAGCATTTT.

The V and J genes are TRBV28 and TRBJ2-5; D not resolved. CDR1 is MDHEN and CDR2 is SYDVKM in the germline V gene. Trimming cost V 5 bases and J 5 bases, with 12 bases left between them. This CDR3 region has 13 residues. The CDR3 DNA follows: TGTGCCAGCAGTGACCGCTTCGGGGAGACCCAGTACTTC. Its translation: CASSDRFGETQYF.

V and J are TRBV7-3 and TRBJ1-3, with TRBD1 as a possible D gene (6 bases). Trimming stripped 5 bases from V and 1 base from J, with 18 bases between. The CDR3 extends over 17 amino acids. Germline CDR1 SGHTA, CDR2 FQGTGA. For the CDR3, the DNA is TGTGCCAGCAGCCCCCCCGGGACATCGGAATCTGGAAACACCATATATTTT. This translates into CASSPPGTSESGNTIYF.

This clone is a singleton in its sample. Here the CDR3 DNA reads TGCAGCGCCTCGCCCGGGGAGACCCAGTACTTC. Its protein product is CSASPGETQYF. The genes are TRBV29-1 and TRBJ2-5; D uncertain. CDR1 and CDR2 (germline): SQVTM, ANQGSEA. The CDR3 loop spans 11 amino acids. Deletions cut 7 bases from V and 5 bases from J, with 11 bases between.

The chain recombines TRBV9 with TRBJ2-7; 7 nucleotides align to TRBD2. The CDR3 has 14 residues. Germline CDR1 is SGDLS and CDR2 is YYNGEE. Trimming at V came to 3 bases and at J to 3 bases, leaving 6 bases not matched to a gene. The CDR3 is CASSARAGYYEQYF. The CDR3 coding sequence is TGTGCCAGCAGCGCGAGAGCGGGATACTACGAGCAGTACTTC.

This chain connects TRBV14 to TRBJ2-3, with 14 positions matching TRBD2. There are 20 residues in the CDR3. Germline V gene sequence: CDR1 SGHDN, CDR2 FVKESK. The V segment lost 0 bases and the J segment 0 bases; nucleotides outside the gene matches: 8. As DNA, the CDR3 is TGTGCCAGCAGCCAAGATTTGGGACTAGCGGGAGCCGCTAGCACAGATACGCAGTATTTT. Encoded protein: CASSQDLGLAGAASTDTQYF.

Here the CDR3 reads CASSARGRSEKLFF. The CDR3 DNA reads TGTGCCAGTAGTGCAAGGGGGCGAAGTGAAAAACTGTTTTTT. This chain links TRBV19 with TRBJ1-4; 7 bases map to TRBD1. The CDR3 spans 14 residues. Germline V gene lookup returns CDR1 LNHDA and CDR2 SQIVND (reference sequence). Trimming cost V 5 bases and J 7 bases; bases outside gene matches: 7.

This CDR3 is CASSRLANYEQYF. The CDR3 DNA sequence: TGTGCCAGCTCCCGACTAGCTAACTACGAGCAGTACTTC. The chain carries TRBV28 and TRBJ2-7, with 7 bases aligning to TRBD2. CDR1 and CDR2 (germline): MDHEN, SYDVKM. This CDR3 is 13 amino acids long. V shed 8 bases, J shed 3 bases, and the junction held 7 bases outside the gene matches.

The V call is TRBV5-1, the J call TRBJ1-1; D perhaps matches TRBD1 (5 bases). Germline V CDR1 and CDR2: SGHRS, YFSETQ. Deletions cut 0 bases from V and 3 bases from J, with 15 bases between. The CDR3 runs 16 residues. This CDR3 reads CASSLAGRWGDTEAFF. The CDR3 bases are TGCGCCAGCAGCTTGGCGGGACGGTGGGGGGACACTGAAGCTTTCTTT.

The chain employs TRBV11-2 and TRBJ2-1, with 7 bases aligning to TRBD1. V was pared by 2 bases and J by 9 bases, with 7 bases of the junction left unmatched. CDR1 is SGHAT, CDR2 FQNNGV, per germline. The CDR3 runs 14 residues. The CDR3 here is CASSLMKGAGEQFF. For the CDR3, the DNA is TGTGCCAGCAGCTTAATGAAGGGGGCCGGTGAGCAGTTCTTC. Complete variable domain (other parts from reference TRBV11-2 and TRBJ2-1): EAGVAQSPRYKIIEKRQSVAFWCNPISGHATLYWYQQILGQGPKLLIQFQNNGVVDDSQLPKDRFSAERLKGVDSTLKIQPAKLEDSAVYLCASSLMKGAGEQFFGPGTRLTVL.

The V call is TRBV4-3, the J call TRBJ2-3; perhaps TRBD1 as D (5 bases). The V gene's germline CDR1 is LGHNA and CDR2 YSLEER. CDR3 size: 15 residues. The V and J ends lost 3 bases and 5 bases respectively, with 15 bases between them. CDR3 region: CASSQRRGWGDTQYF. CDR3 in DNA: TGCGCCAGCAGCCAGCGTAGGGGCTGGGGAGATACGCAGTATTTT.

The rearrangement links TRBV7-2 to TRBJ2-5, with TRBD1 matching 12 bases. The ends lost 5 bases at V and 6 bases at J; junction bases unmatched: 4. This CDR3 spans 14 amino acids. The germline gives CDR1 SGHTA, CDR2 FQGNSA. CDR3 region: CASSLRDRGQTQYF. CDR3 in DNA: TGTGCCAGCAGCCTCCGGGACAGGGGGCAGACCCAGTACTTC.

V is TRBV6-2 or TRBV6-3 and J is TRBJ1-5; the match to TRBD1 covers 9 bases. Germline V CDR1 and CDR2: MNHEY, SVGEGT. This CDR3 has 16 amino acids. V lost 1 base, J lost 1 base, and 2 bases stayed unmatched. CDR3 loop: CASSYWGQGSNQPQHF. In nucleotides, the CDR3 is TGTGCCAGCAGTTACTGGGGACAGGGCAGCAATCAGCCCCAGCATTTT.

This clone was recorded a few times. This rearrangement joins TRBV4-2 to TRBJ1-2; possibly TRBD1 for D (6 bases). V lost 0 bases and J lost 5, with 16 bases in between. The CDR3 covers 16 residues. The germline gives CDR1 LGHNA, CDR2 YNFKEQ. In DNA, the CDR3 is TGTGCCAGCAGCCAAGAAGGGGGAGAACAGGTGTATGGCTACACCTTC. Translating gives CASSQEGGEQVYGYTF.

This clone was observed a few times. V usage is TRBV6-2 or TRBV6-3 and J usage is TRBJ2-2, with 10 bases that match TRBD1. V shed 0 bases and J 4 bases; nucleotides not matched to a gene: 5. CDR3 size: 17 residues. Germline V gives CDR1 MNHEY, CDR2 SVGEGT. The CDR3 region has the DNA TGTGCCAGCAGTTACTCTCGACAGGGGGCGCGCACCGGGGAGCTGTTTTTT. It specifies CASSYSRQGARTGELFF.

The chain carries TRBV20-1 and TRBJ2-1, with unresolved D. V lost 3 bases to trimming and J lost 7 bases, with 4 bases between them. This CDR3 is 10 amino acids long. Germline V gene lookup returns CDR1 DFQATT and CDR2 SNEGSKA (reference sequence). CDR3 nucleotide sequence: TGCAGTGCTAGTACTAATGAGCAGTTCTTC. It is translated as CSASTNEQFF.